The rows below give T cell receptor beta chains drawn from one sample of a study of spatial heterogeneity in lung cancer. TCRdb re-called the 5' RACE reads through MiXCR, storing one row per CDR3 protein. The sample shows approximately 92,000 distinct CDR3 sequences, more than 10% of them seen only once. Source: PBMCs, taken at surgery. These TCRs come from a male donor with early-stage non-small cell lung cancer. CDR3s include the opening cysteine and the closing phenylalanine or tryptophan. Each record gives: V gene, J gene, clone size, D gene, CDR3 protein, CDR3 DNA. D genes are given only for firm matches. The size of a clone is reported for some rows only, either as once, few or many, or as a class for expanded clones.

V gene: TRBV12-3/TRBV12-4; J gene: TRBJ2-1; clone size: many; D gene: -; CDR3 protein: CASSLGGVNEQFF; CDR3 DNA: TGTGCCAGCAGTTTAGGCGGGGTTAATGAGCAGTTCTTC
V gene: TRBV29-1; J gene: TRBJ1-3; clone size: few; D gene: -; CDR3 protein: CSVVEGDGNTIYF; CDR3 DNA: TGCAGCGTTGTGGAGGGGGATGGAAACACCATATATTTT
V gene: TRBV18; J gene: TRBJ2-7; clone size: -; D gene: TRBD2; CDR3 protein: CASSPRPGLGPQYF; CDR3 DNA: TGTGCCAGCTCACCACGGCCGGGACTAGGGCCGCAGTACTTC
V gene: TRBV28; J gene: TRBJ2-3; clone size: few; D gene: -; CDR3 protein: CASKGSTDTQYF; CDR3 DNA: TGTGCCAGCAAAGGTTCTACAGATACGCAGTATTTT
V gene: TRBV21-1; J gene: TRBJ2-7; clone size: few; D gene: -; CDR3 protein: CASSKGPGHWNRCEQYF; CDR3 DNA: TGTGCCAGCAGCAAAGGTCCGGGACATTGGAATAGGTGCGAGCAGTACTTC
V gene: TRBV3-1; J gene: TRBJ2-2; clone size: -; D gene: -; CDR3 protein: CASSQGGLGELFF; CDR3 DNA: TGTGCCAGCAGCCAGGGGGGCCTCGGGGAGCTGTTTTTT
V gene: TRBV11-2; J gene: TRBJ2-7; clone size: -; D gene: TRBD1; CDR3 protein: CASSRTGNYEQYF; CDR3 DNA: TGTGCCAGCAGCCGGACAGGTAACTACGAGCAGTACTTT
V gene: TRBV6-2/TRBV6-3; J gene: TRBJ1-3; clone size: many; D gene: -; CDR3 protein: CASGFDLYSGNTIYF; CDR3 DNA: TGTGCCAGCGGATTTGATCTGTACTCTGGAAACACCATATATTTT
V gene: TRBV29-1; J gene: TRBJ2-1; clone size: few; D gene: -; CDR3 protein: CSVNTGSRDEQFF; CDR3 DNA: TGCAGCGTAAACACAGGGTCCCGGGATGAGCAGTTCTTC
V gene: TRBV12-3/TRBV12-4; J gene: TRBJ2-1; clone size: -; D gene: -; CDR3 protein: CASSFASTRPYSEQFF; CDR3 DNA: TGTGCCAGCAGTTTCGCTTCGACTAGACCCTACAGTGAGCAGTTCTTC
V gene: TRBV7-2; J gene: TRBJ2-5; clone size: -; D gene: TRBD1; CDR3 protein: CASSPGGGVTQYF; CDR3 DNA: TGTGCCAGCAGCCCAGGGGGCGGGGTGACCCAGTACTTC
V gene: TRBV20-1; J gene: TRBJ1-2; clone size: -; D gene: TRBD1; CDR3 protein: CSARDPSLRTGNYGYTF; CDR3 DNA: TGCAGTGCTAGAGATCCCTCCTTAAGGACAGGAAACTATGGCTACACCTTC
V gene: TRBV7-9; J gene: TRBJ2-1; clone size: few; D gene: -; CDR3 protein: CASSLLRDEQFF; CDR3 DNA: TGTGCCAGCAGCTTGTTACGCGATGAGCAGTTCTTC